One sample yielded the 22 T cell receptor beta chains listed below, sequenced in a study of blood T cell repertoires in COVID-19. Repertoires were generated with immunoSEQ multiplex PCR, while TCRdb's copy carries only in-frame clones and drops some. The sample holds around 270,000 clones, about 83% seen once. The sample taken for sequencing was peripheral blood. These receptors came from a middle-aged woman who had recovered from COVID-19.

The chain couples TRBV6-5 to TRBJ2-7, with 9 bases identical to TRBD2. Germline CDR1 MNHEY, CDR2 SVGAGI. This CDR3 contains 15 residues. V gave up 2 bases and J gave up 7 bases; unmatched junction bases: 9. CDR3 DNA: TGTGCCAGCAGTTACCAGGGCGGGGGGGCGTATGAGCAGTACTTC. It encodes CASSYQGGGAYEQYF.

The chain uses TRBV18 and TRBJ1-2; 8 bases are a match to TRBD1. The CDR3 is 16 residues long. J gave up 2 bases and V 0 bases, and 5 bases lay outside the gene matches. Per the germline V gene, CDR1 is KGHSH and CDR2 is LQKENI. In DNA form, the CDR3 reads TGTGCCAGCTCACCACCGGCGGACAGGGTGAACTATGGCTACACCTTC. Its translation: CASSPPADRVNYGYTF.

The chain uses TRBV5-1 and TRBJ2-2, with a tentative D call TRBD1 (6 bases). The CDR3 has 15 amino acids. Germline V gives CDR1 SGHRS, CDR2 YFSETQ. Trimming took off 2 bases at V and 2 bases at J, with 10 bases between the two ends. The chain's CDR3 is CASSFSGENTGELFF. CDR3 DNA: TGCGCCAGCAGCTTCTCAGGGGAAAACACCGGGGAGCTGTTTTTT.

This clone was detected once. The V call is TRBV2, the J call TRBJ2-7; 10 bases are shared with TRBD1. Germline-derived CDR1 and CDR2 are SNHLY and FYNNEI. V trimming: 4 bases; J trimming: 4 bases; junction bases outside the gene matches: 4. The CDR3 has 14 residues. The CDR3 spells CASSGQGASYEQYF. DNA for the CDR3: TGTGCCAGCAGTGGACAGGGGGCCTCGTACGAGCAGTACTTC.

The chain carries TRBV24-1 and TRBJ1-1; D might be TRBD1 (5 bases). From germline, CDR1 is KGHDR and CDR2 SFDVKD. The CDR3 runs 15 residues. Trimming removed 5 bases from V and 0 bases from J, with 12 bases in between. The DNA of the CDR3 is TGTGCCACCAGTGCCTCGGACAATTTGAACACTGAAGCTTTCTTT. This translates into CATSASDNLNTEAFF.

The genes are TRBV6-5 and TRBJ2-1, with 8 positions matching TRBD1. Germline V gene lookup returns CDR1 MNHEY and CDR2 SVGAGI. J gave up 8 bases and V 6 bases, and 3 bases lay outside the gene matches. CDR3 length equals 12 residues. CDR3 sequence: CASSAGGYEQFF. The CDR3 nucleotides read TGTGCCAGCAGCGCAGGGGGCTATGAGCAGTTCTTC.

The rearrangement uses TRBV6-1 and TRBJ1-4, with a possible D match to TRBD1 (6 bases). Trimming left V 1 base short and J 8 bases short, with 17 bases between. The CDR3 covers 16 residues. Germline V lookup: CDR1 MNHNS, CDR2 SASEGT. The CDR3 loop reads CASSEGGRGGDEKLFF. CDR3 sequence (DNA): TGTGCCAGCAGTGAAGGAGGTAGAGGGGGTGACGAAAAACTGTTTTTT.

The rearrangement uses TRBV5-1 and TRBJ1-2; D is possibly TRBD1 (5 bases). The germline V gene encodes CDR1 SGHRS and CDR2 YFSETQ. The V and J ends lost 6 bases and 4 bases respectively, with 19 bases between them. This CDR3 has 15 amino acids. The CDR3 DNA reads TGCGCCAGCAAACTCGGGGGGGAGGCTTTCTATGGCTACACCTTC. Its translation: CASKLGGEAFYGYTF.

The chain combines TRBV18 with TRBJ1-6, with a weak D call TRBD1 (6 bases). V dropped 3 bases and J dropped 5 bases, with 14 bases sitting between them. This CDR3 region has 16 residues. Germline CDR1 is KGHSH and CDR2 is LQKENI. The chain's CDR3 is CASSPRPGQNNSPLHF. Written as DNA, the CDR3 is TGTGCCAGCTCACCTAGACCGGGACAAAATAATTCACCCCTCCACTTT.

The chain has TRBV5-1 and TRBJ1-4, with 7 bases that match TRBD1. Germline CDR1 is SGHRS and CDR2 is YFSETQ. This CDR3 has 16 residues. J was trimmed by 3 bases and V by 3 bases; bases with no gene match: 8. Here the CDR3 reads CASSWNPGTANEKLFF. The CDR3 DNA follows: TGCGCCAGCAGCTGGAACCCCGGGACAGCTAATGAAAAACTGTTTTTT.

This chain joins TRBV2 and TRBJ2-7, with a weak D call TRBD1 (5 bases). CDR3 length: 14 amino acids. V was cut by 4 bases and J by 6 bases, with 16 bases left in between. From germline, CDR1 is SNHLY and CDR2 FYNNEI. The CDR3, as DNA: TGTGCCAGCAGTGGACAGTGGCGCTGGGTCGAGCAGTACTTC. It is translated as CASSGQWRWVEQYF. Together with reference TRBV2 and TRBJ2-7, the CDR3 gives the full variable domain: EPEVTQTPSHQVTQMGQEVILRCVPISNHLYFYWYRQILGQKVEFLVSFYNNEISEKSEIFDDQFSVERPDGSNFTLKIRSTKLEDSAMYFCASSGQWRWVEQYFGPGTRLTVT.

A single count supports this clone. The V call is TRBV19, the J call TRBJ1-2; D not certain. CDR1 is LNHDA, CDR2 SQIVND, per germline (reference sequence). V gave up 7 bases and J gave up 1 base, with 13 bases separating them. The CDR3 has 14 residues. The CDR3: CASIRTDGNYGYTF. In DNA form, the CDR3 reads TGTGCCAGTATACGTACAGACGGTAACTATGGCTACACCTTC.

The chain employs TRBV5-1 and TRBJ2-1, with 9 bases fitting TRBD1. CDR1 is SGHRS and CDR2 is YFSETQ in the germline V gene. The CDR3 extends over 15 amino acids. The V and J ends lost 4 bases and 1 base, in that order; junction bases with no gene match: 3. The CDR3 here is CASSRDRESYNEQFF. Here the CDR3 DNA reads TGCGCCAGCAGCCGGGACAGGGAGTCCTACAATGAGCAGTTCTTC. The complete variable domain, with remaining parts taken from reference TRBV5-1 and TRBJ2-1, reads KAGVTQTPRYLIKTRGQQVTLSCSPISGHRSVSWYQQTPGQGLQFLFEYFSETQRNKGNFPGRFSGRQFSNSRSEMNVSTLELGDSALYLCASSRDRESYNEQFFGPGTRLTVL.

The chain recombines TRBV19 with TRBJ1-5; D call uncertain. Germline values: CDR1 LNHDA, CDR2 SQIVND (reference sequence). Trimming took off 5 bases at V and 3 bases at J, with 17 bases between the two ends. This CDR3 has 16 residues. In DNA, the CDR3 is TGTGCCAGTAGTCCCTATCGGTTGATCCACAATCAGCCCCAGCATTTT. Its protein is CASSPYRLIHNQPQHF.

The chain has TRBV28 and TRBJ2-5; D is unclear. Germline V gene data show CDR1 as MDHEN and CDR2 as SYDVKM. Deletions cut 4 bases from V and 5 bases from J, with 17 bases between. This CDR3 contains 15 residues. The DNA of the CDR3 is TGTGCCAGCAGTTCCCTCCGGTTTGCCAGGGAGACCCAGTACTTC. Protein sequence: CASSSLRFARETQYF.

The V and J genes are TRBV28 and TRBJ2-3; D might be TRBD2 (5 bases). Germline values: CDR1 MDHEN, CDR2 SYDVKM. The CDR3 spans 15 residues. The V gene lost 3 bases and the J gene lost 2 bases, with 12 bases spanning the gap. CDR3 loop: CASSLAQRTTDTQYF. CDR3 nucleotides: TGTGCCAGCAGTTTGGCCCAGCGGACCACAGATACGCAGTATTTT.

The chain couples TRBV9 to TRBJ2-1, with a tentative D call TRBD2 (5 bases). CDR1 SGDLS and CDR2 YYNGEE come from the germline V gene. The CDR3 runs to 14 residues. Trimming removed 4 bases from V and 7 bases from J, with 15 bases in between. CDR3 protein: CASSLNPTGNEQFF. In nucleotides, the CDR3 is TGTGCCAGCAGCCTCAATCCGACGGGGAATGAGCAGTTCTTC.

The CDR3 here is CASRPTLDSFYGYTF. Here the CDR3 DNA reads TGTGCCAGCCGTCCAACACTGGACTCCTTCTATGGCTACACCTTC. V usage is TRBV6-5 and J usage is TRBJ1-2; D call uncertain. V was shortened by 8 bases and J by 4 bases, with 20 bases between the two germline ends. The CDR3 loop spans 15 amino acids. Germline values: CDR1 MNHEY, CDR2 SVGAGI.

The V call is TRBV19, the J call TRBJ1-5, with 9 bases fitting TRBD1. With 6 bases clipped from V and 3 bases from J, the junction kept 3 bases outside the gene matches. The CDR3 is 14 residues long. Germline CDR1 LNHDA, CDR2 SQIVND (reference sequence). The CDR3 nucleotides read TGTGCCAGTAGCCGGGACAGGGACAATCAGCCCCAGCATTTT. Translation: CASSRDRDNQPQHF. Full variable domain (missing parts from reference TRBV19 and TRBJ1-5): DGGITQSPKYLFRKEGQNVTLSCEQNLNHDAMYWYRQDPGQGLRLIYYSQIVNDFQKGDIAEGYSVSREKKESFPLTVTSAQKNPTAFYLCASSRDRDNQPQHFGDGTRLSIL.

This rearrangement joins TRBV27 to TRBJ1-2, with D possibly being TRBD1 (6 bases). The germline CDR1 and CDR2 sequences are MNHEY and SMNVEV (reference sequence). V lost 5 bases and J 0 bases, leaving 13 bases between the germline ends. The CDR3 spans 15 residues. CDR3 loop: CASSPGQQANYGYTF. CDR3 DNA sequence: TGTGCCAGCAGTCCCGGACAGCAGGCTAACTATGGCTACACCTTC.

The genes are TRBV5-4 and TRBJ1-3, with D perhaps TRBD1 (5 bases). The CDR3 is made up of 16 amino acids. V lost 1 base, J lost 1 base, and 12 bases lay in between. Germline lookup yields CDR1 SGHNT and CDR2 YYREEE (reference sequence). CDR3 protein: CASSLFGASSGNTIYF. CDR3 nucleotides: TGTGCCAGCAGCTTGTTTGGGGCCTCATCTGGAAACACCATATATTTT.

V usage is TRBV30 and J usage is TRBJ2-7, with D possibly matching TRBD1 (5 bases). The CDR3 totals 12 residues. V was cut by 0 bases and J by 3 bases, with 6 bases left in between. CDR1 is GTSNPN and CDR2 is SVGIG in the germline V gene (reference sequence). The DNA of the CDR3 is TGTGCCTGGAGTGTAAGGGGCTACGAGCAGTACTTC. This encodes CAWSVRGYEQYF.